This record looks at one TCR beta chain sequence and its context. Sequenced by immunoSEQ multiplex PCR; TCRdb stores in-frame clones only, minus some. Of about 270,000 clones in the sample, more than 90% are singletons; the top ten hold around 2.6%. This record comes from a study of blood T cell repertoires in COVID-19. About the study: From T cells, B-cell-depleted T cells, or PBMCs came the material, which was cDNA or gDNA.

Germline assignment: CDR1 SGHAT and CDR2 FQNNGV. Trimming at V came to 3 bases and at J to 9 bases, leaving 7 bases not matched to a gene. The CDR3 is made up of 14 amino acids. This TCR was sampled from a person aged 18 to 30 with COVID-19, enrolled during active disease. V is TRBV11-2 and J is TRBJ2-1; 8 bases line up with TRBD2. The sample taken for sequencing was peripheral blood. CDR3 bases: TGTGCCAGCAGCTTCCAGCGGGAGATTGGTGAGCAGTTCTTC. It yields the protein CASSFQREIGEQFF. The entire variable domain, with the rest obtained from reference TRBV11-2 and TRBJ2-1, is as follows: EAGVAQSPRYKIIEKRQSVAFWCNPISGHATLYWYQQILGQGPKLLIQFQNNGVVDDSQLPKDRFSAERLKGVDSTLKIQPAKLEDSAVYLCASSFQREIGEQFFGPGTRLTVL.